This T cell receptor (beta chain) was identified during a study of T cells in Graves' hyperthyroidism and ophthalmopathy (dated by TCRdb to the late 2010s). In the study overall: Peripheral blood samples were taken at the time of initial diagnosis, prior to any treatment. To identify TCR V-J signatures that set the groups apart, the researchers used a discovery cohort of roughly 100 patients, made up of 43 with Graves' ophthalmopathy and some 55 with stable Graves' hyperthyroidism. Prospective prediction of ophthalmopathy was tested in an independent validation cohort consisting of under 20 hyperthyroidism patients and 15 to 17 patients who later progressed to ophthalmopathy. The 75 to 100 discovery patients were divided at random into training and test sets in a 7:3 ratio. In addition, the study compared T-cell repertoires in thyroid tissue and in blood from several Graves' hyperthyroidism patients. Once sampling was done, hyperthyroidism patients were given methimazole at a starting dose of 30 mg daily, whereas ophthalmopathy patients were given high-dose intravenous methylprednisolone. The paper describes TCR Vbeta CDR3 sequencing of 140 or so peripheral blood samples, made up of some 40 ophthalmopathy patients, around 78 hyperthyroidism patients and 17 progressor patients. What the work shows at the level of the full study, not this receptor alone: No statistical method was used to fix the sample size in advance, and group allocation was not hidden from the investigators. Ophthalmopathy was separated from stable hyperthyroidism by a 13 V-J signature model, with about 86% sensitivity and about 81% specificity obtained in cross-validation and 80%/75% obtained in testing. Most expanded thyroid clonotypes (frequency above 0.001) were also detected in blood, suggesting blood repertoires may reflect thyroid immune responses. In validation, progression to ophthalmopathy was predicted by the model with 70.59% sensitivity and around 75% specificity, a median of approximately 7.1 months before onset.

Ophthalmopathy patients had moderately to severely active disease, with a Clinical Activity Score of 3 or more, a NOSPECS grade of 4 or more, and a disease duration of less than 3 months. Exclusion was applied to patients with uncontrolled infections, other autoimmune diseases, pregnancy or lactation. Diagnoses were based on clinical symptoms, serum thyroxine and TRAb, thyroid ultrasound and orbital computed tomography. Ficoll-Paque density gradient centrifugation was used to isolate PBMCs from around 10 ml of fresh peripheral blood. Trizol reagent was used to extract total RNA, and RNA quality was then checked on an Agilent 2100 Bioanalyzer. The TCR beta CDR3 regions were amplified from RNA transcripts. The first round of RT-PCR for the TCR CDR3 was performed with the HTBI primer set and the Qiagen OneStep RT-PCR kit. A second multiplex PCR round built the libraries, followed by size selection and purification. Paired-end sequencing of the libraries was performed with 100 bp reads on an Illumina HiSeq2000. The published analysis was carried out like this. SOAPnuke was used to process the raw data, throwing out any read that contained adapters or uncalled bases, had a mean Phred below 15, or lacked an exact constant-primer or identifier match. COPE v1.2.5 was used to merge high-quality paired reads, and clonotypes were defined as unique nucleotide sequences. Clonotypes were aligned to IMGT TRBV, TRBD and TRBJ reference segments using MiTCR v1.1. The analysis was restricted to V-J combinations with a frequency above 0.0001, which together covered roughly 99% of the repertoires. A TCS score was defined as the ratio of F50 (clonal expansion) to E x V (chaos), with BLOSUM62-based TCRdist applied between CDR3 peptides within each V-J. Welch's t-statistics and random forest reduced around 520 V-J features to 13, which were used in a naive Bayes classifier (R e1071). TCRdb passed the public sequencing reads through fastp at Q25 and MiXCR, retaining productive beta sequences. Every CDR3 protein is listed once, alongside the most common genes and DNA of its rows. Here the V and J calls rest on TCRdb's processing, not on the authors' analysis. This sample comprises fewer than 550,000 distinct CDR3 sequences, around 24% of them detected only once. The ten largest make up 10% to 12% of the sample.

Regarding this clonotype: Its antigen has not been determined. No base quality values were provided; no much bigger clone lies one nucleotide off.

Compared with germline, V lacks 5 bases and J lacks 4 bases; bases without a gene match: 8. From a lookup of the germline V gene, CDR1 and CDR2 are SGHTA and FQGTGA. The CDR3 runs 17 residues from the cysteine to the phenylalanine. Only CDR3 DNA is held: 51 bases, read in frame from base 1. The V and J genes are TRBV7-3 and TRBJ2-5, with 15 bases matching TRBD2. The sequenced sample was blood. The source of this sequence is a woman aged 25 to 39 with Graves' ophthalmopathy. The nucleotides read TGTGCCAGCAGCACGGGACTAGCGGGGGGAGTTGGAGAGACCCAGTACTTC. Its product reads: CASSTGLAGGVGETQYF.